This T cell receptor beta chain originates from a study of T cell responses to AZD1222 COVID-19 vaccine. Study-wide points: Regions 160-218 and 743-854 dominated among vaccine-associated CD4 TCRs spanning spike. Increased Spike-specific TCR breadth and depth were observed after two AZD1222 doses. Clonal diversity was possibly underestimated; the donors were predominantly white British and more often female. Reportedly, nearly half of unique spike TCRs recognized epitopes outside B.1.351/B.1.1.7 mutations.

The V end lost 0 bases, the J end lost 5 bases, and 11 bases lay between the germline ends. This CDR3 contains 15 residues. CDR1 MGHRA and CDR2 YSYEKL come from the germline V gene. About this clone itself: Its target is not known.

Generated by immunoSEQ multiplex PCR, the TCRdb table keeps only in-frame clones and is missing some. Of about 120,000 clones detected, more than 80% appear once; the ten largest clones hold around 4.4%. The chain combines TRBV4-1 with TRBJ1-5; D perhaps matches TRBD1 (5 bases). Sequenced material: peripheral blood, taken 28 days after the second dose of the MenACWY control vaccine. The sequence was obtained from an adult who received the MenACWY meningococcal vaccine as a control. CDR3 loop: CASSQDLWGDQPQHF. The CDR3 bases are TGCGCCAGCAGCCAAGATCTTTGGGGGGATCAGCCCCAGCATTTT.